A selection of T cell receptor beta chains follows, all from one sample in a study of T cell repertoires in cytomegalovirus infection. Their cognate antigens are unknown. TCRdb fed the reads into MiXCR, producing one record per CDR3 protein. Of around 77,000 distinct CDR3 sequences in the sample, 20% were seen once. Source: CD8+ T cells from cultured PBMCs, taken from culture after CMV antigen stimulation. Source of these receptors: a human donor in good health (CMV status not recorded). Some clones in this sample may be carry-over from other donors' samples. Each CDR3 is given with its conserved first and last residue. A D gene is named only where the DNA matches it firmly. Size is stated for part of the rows, as once, few or many counts, or as a class when the clone is expanded.

V gene: TRBV12-3/TRBV12-4
clone size: NA
CDR3 length: 11
D gene: NA
J gene: TRBJ2-5
CDR3 protein: CASSLGGTQYF
CDR3 DNA: TGTGCCAGCAGTCTAGGAGGGACCCAGTACTTC

V gene: TRBV14
clone size: NA
CDR3 length: 14
D gene: TRBD1
J gene: TRBJ1-2
CDR3 protein: CASSHGQAAYGYTF
CDR3 DNA: TGTGCCAGCAGCCATGGACAGGCGGCCTATGGCTACACCTTC

V gene: TRBV27
clone size: few
CDR3 length: 15
D gene: TRBD2
J gene: TRBJ2-3
CDR3 protein: CASSLSGRYTDTQYF
CDR3 DNA: TGTGCCAGCAGTCTTAGCGGGAGGTACACAGATACGCAGTATTTT

V gene: TRBV6-6
clone size: NA
CDR3 length: 11
D gene: NA
J gene: TRBJ1-3
CDR3 protein: CASSYGNTIYF
CDR3 DNA: TGTGCCAGCAGTTATGGAAACACCATATATTTT

V gene: TRBV7-8
clone size: NA
CDR3 length: 15
D gene: NA
J gene: TRBJ2-7
CDR3 protein: CASSLATGAVYEQYF
CDR3 DNA: TGTGCCAGCAGCTTAGCGACGGGGGCCGTTTACGAGCAGTACTTC

V gene: TRBV7-9
clone size: few
CDR3 length: 15
D gene: NA
J gene: TRBJ1-5
CDR3 protein: CASSSGRQAGQPQHF
CDR3 DNA: TGTGCCAGCAGCTCGGGTAGACAGGCCGGACAGCCCCAGCATTTT

V gene: TRBV7-9
clone size: NA
CDR3 length: 16
D gene: NA
J gene: TRBJ2-2
CDR3 protein: CASSPFSGVNTGELFF
CDR3 DNA: TGTGCCAGCAGTCCCTTTTCGGGGGTGAACACCGGGGAGCTGTTTTTT

V gene: TRBV7-8
clone size: NA
CDR3 length: 15
D gene: NA
J gene: TRBJ1-5
CDR3 protein: CASSLELGGNQPQHF
CDR3 DNA: TGTGCCAGCAGCTTAGAGTTAGGGGGCAATCAGCCCCAGCATTTT

V gene: TRBV7-2
clone size: few
CDR3 length: 16
D gene: TRBD2
J gene: TRBJ2-2
CDR3 protein: CASSPRLAGLVGELFF
CDR3 DNA: TGTGCCAGCAGCCCCCGACTAGCGGGTCTCGTCGGGGAGCTGTTTTTT

V gene: TRBV5-1
clone size: few
CDR3 length: 14
D gene: NA
J gene: TRBJ1-2
CDR3 protein: CASSLDGGIYGYTF
CDR3 DNA: TGCGCCAGCAGCTTGGATGGGGGGATCTATGGCTACACCTTC

V gene: TRBV12-5
clone size: few
CDR3 length: 15
D gene: NA
J gene: TRBJ1-1
CDR3 protein: CASGFPPMMNTEAFF
CDR3 DNA: TGTGCTAGTGGTTTTCCCCCCATGATGAACACTGAAGCTTTCTTT

V gene: TRBV4-2
clone size: few
CDR3 length: 20
D gene: TRBD2
J gene: TRBJ2-6
CDR3 protein: CASSQELTSGEVAGANVLTF
CDR3 DNA: TGTGCCAGCAGCCAAGAGCTGACTAGCGGGGAGGTGGCTGGGGCCAACGTCCTGACTTTC

V gene: TRBV7-8
clone size: NA
CDR3 length: 14
D gene: NA
J gene: TRBJ2-2
CDR3 protein: CASSLGVGTGELFF
CDR3 DNA: TGTGCCAGCAGCTTAGGGGTGGGGACCGGGGAGCTGTTTTTT

V gene: TRBV6-6
clone size: NA
CDR3 length: 14
D gene: NA
J gene: TRBJ2-7
CDR3 protein: CASGARRGFYEQYF
CDR3 DNA: TGTGCCAGCGGGGCACGCCGAGGGTTCTACGAGCAGTACTTC

V gene: TRBV7-2
clone size: few
CDR3 length: 17
D gene: TRBD2
J gene: TRBJ2-2
CDR3 protein: CASSLGLAGGPTGELFF
CDR3 DNA: TGTGCCAGCAGCTTGGGACTAGCGGGGGGGCCAACCGGGGAGCTGTTTTTT

V gene: TRBV12-3/TRBV12-4
clone size: NA
CDR3 length: 13
D gene: NA
J gene: TRBJ1-5
CDR3 protein: CASTGGSPEAQHF
CDR3 DNA: TGTGCCTCAACGGGGGGCTCGCCCGAGGCCCAGCATTTT

V gene: TRBV7-8
clone size: few
CDR3 length: 15
D gene: NA
J gene: TRBJ2-2
CDR3 protein: CASSLVVVPAGELFF
CDR3 DNA: TGTGCCAGCAGCTTAGTAGTGGTACCGGCCGGGGAGCTGTTTTTT

V gene: TRBV7-2
clone size: few
CDR3 length: 13
D gene: NA
J gene: TRBJ1-1
CDR3 protein: CASSLAGGDEAFF
CDR3 DNA: TGTGCCAGCAGCTTAGCGGGCGGGGATGAAGCTTTCTTT

V gene: TRBV7-8
clone size: NA
CDR3 length: 15
D gene: NA
J gene: TRBJ2-3
CDR3 protein: CASSPAGQLTDTQYF
CDR3 DNA: TGTGCCAGCAGCCCGGCGGGACAGCTCACAGATACGCAGTATTTT

V gene: TRBV7-9
clone size: NA
CDR3 length: 14
D gene: NA
J gene: TRBJ2-3
CDR3 protein: CASSLADSTDTQYF
CDR3 DNA: TGTGCCAGCAGCTTAGCGGATAGCACAGATACGCAGTATTTT

V gene: TRBV5-6
clone size: few
CDR3 length: 12
D gene: NA
J gene: TRBJ2-7
CDR3 protein: CASSLIVYEQYF
CDR3 DNA: TGTGCCAGCAGCTTAATAGTCTACGAGCAGTACTTC

V gene: TRBV27
clone size: NA
CDR3 length: 15
D gene: TRBD2
J gene: TRBJ2-5
CDR3 protein: CASSLGRGGRETQYF
CDR3 DNA: TGTGCCAGCAGTTTGGGGCGGGGGGGCAGGGAGACCCAGTACTTC

V gene: TRBV6-1
clone size: NA
CDR3 length: 13
D gene: NA
J gene: TRBJ1-3
CDR3 protein: CASSELPADTIYF
CDR3 DNA: TGTGCCAGCAGTGAGCTCCCGGCGGACACCATATATTTT

V gene: TRBV20-1
clone size: few
CDR3 length: 18
D gene: NA
J gene: TRBJ2-6
CDR3 protein: CSASERGSPFTGANVLTF
CDR3 DNA: TGCAGTGCTAGTGAACGGGGGAGCCCCTTTACTGGGGCCAACGTCCTGACTTTC

V gene: TRBV2
clone size: NA
CDR3 length: 16
D gene: NA
J gene: TRBJ2-7
CDR3 protein: CASSESRGSGGYEQYF
CDR3 DNA: TGTGCCAGCAGTGAAAGTCGGGGGTCAGGGGGCTACGAGCAGTACTTC

V gene: TRBV15
clone size: few
CDR3 length: 17
D gene: TRBD2
J gene: TRBJ2-3
CDR3 protein: CATSRVLAGGRKDTQYF
CDR3 DNA: TGTGCCACCAGCAGAGTACTAGCGGGGGGGCGAAAGGATACGCAGTATTTT

V gene: TRBV20-1
clone size: NA
CDR3 length: 13
D gene: NA
J gene: TRBJ1-2
CDR3 protein: CSARGLLTYGYTF
CDR3 DNA: TGCAGTGCTAGGGGCCTGCTGACCTATGGCTACACCTTC

V gene: TRBV5-5
clone size: few
CDR3 length: 15
D gene: NA
J gene: TRBJ1-5
CDR3 protein: CASRHTGTSNQPQHF
CDR3 DNA: TGTGCCAGCAGACATACAGGGACGAGCAATCAGCCCCAGCATTTT

V gene: TRBV11-2
clone size: NA
CDR3 length: 16
D gene: NA
J gene: TRBJ1-1
CDR3 protein: CASSFDDSYSGTEAFF
CDR3 DNA: TGTGCCAGCAGCTTCGACGACTCTTACTCCGGGACTGAAGCTTTCTTT

V gene: TRBV6-1
clone size: NA
CDR3 length: 13
D gene: NA
J gene: TRBJ1-4
CDR3 protein: CASTSDTNEKLFF
CDR3 DNA: TGTGCCAGCACCTCGGATACGAATGAAAAACTGTTTTTT

V gene: TRBV15
clone size: NA
CDR3 length: 15
D gene: TRBD1
J gene: TRBJ1-2
CDR3 protein: CATSGKTGGGNGYTF
CDR3 DNA: TGTGCCACCAGTGGAAAGACAGGGGGCGGCAATGGCTACACCTTC

V gene: TRBV5-4
clone size: NA
CDR3 length: 13
D gene: NA
J gene: TRBJ2-1
CDR3 protein: CASSRDLQNEQFF
CDR3 DNA: TGTGCCAGCAGCCGGGACCTCCAGAATGAGCAGTTCTTC

V gene: TRBV12-3/TRBV12-4
clone size: few
CDR3 length: 15
D gene: NA
J gene: TRBJ2-7
CDR3 protein: CASSTTGLASYEQYF
CDR3 DNA: TGTGCCAGCAGTACCACAGGGTTGGCATCCTACGAGCAGTACTTC

V gene: TRBV5-6
clone size: NA
CDR3 length: 13
D gene: NA
J gene: TRBJ1-1
CDR3 protein: CASGGEGNTEAFF
CDR3 DNA: TGTGCCAGTGGTGGAGAGGGGAACACTGAAGCTTTCTTT

V gene: TRBV6-5
clone size: NA
CDR3 length: 16
D gene: TRBD1
J gene: TRBJ1-2
CDR3 protein: CASSSSSGGSNYGYTF
CDR3 DNA: TGTGCCAGCAGTTCATCTTCAGGGGGTAGCAACTATGGCTACACCTTC

V gene: TRBV7-6
clone size: few
CDR3 length: 14
D gene: TRBD1
J gene: TRBJ1-1
CDR3 protein: CASSSYRDRGEAFF
CDR3 DNA: TGTGCCAGCAGCTCGTACCGGGACAGGGGGGAAGCTTTCTTT

V gene: TRBV12-3/TRBV12-4
clone size: few
CDR3 length: 14
D gene: TRBD1
J gene: TRBJ1-5
CDR3 protein: CASSRTGLNQPQHF
CDR3 DNA: TGTGCCAGCAGCAGGACAGGGTTGAATCAGCCCCAGCATTTT

V gene: TRBV19
clone size: many
CDR3 length: 14
D gene: TRBD1
J gene: TRBJ1-1
CDR3 protein: CASSLGTGEREAFF
CDR3 DNA: TGTGCCAGTAGTCTCGGGACAGGAGAGAGAGAAGCTTTCTTT

V gene: TRBV7-7
clone size: few
CDR3 length: 15
D gene: NA
J gene: TRBJ2-5
CDR3 protein: CASSLEPQGWETQYF
CDR3 DNA: TGTGCTAGCAGCTTAGAGCCCCAGGGTTGGGAGACCCAGTACTTC

V gene: TRBV11-1
clone size: many
CDR3 length: 15
D gene: TRBD2
J gene: TRBJ2-7
CDR3 protein: CASSRTSGGRHEQYF
CDR3 DNA: TGTGCCAGCAGCCGCACTAGCGGGGGGCGGCACGAGCAGTACTTC

V gene: TRBV5-4
clone size: few
CDR3 length: 19
D gene: TRBD1
J gene: TRBJ1-2
CDR3 protein: CASSLAPGTGTLANYGYTF
CDR3 DNA: TGTGCCAGCAGCTTGGCCCCCGGGACAGGGACGTTAGCTAACTATGGCTACACCTTC

V gene: TRBV7-2
clone size: NA
CDR3 length: 17
D gene: NA
J gene: TRBJ1-3
CDR3 protein: CASSLVRGRSSGNTIYF
CDR3 DNA: TGTGCCAGCAGCTTAGTCCGGGGGCGGAGCTCTGGAAACACCATATATTTT

V gene: TRBV4-3
clone size: few
CDR3 length: 16
D gene: NA
J gene: TRBJ1-4
CDR3 protein: CASSQSRTDLNEKLFF
CDR3 DNA: TGCGCCAGCAGCCAATCCAGGACGGACCTTAATGAAAAACTGTTTTTT

V gene: TRBV11-1
clone size: many
CDR3 length: 18
D gene: TRBD1
J gene: TRBJ2-7
CDR3 protein: CASSLRPGQGVNSYEQYF
CDR3 DNA: TGTGCCAGCAGCTTAAGACCGGGACAGGGGGTCAATAGCTACGAGCAGTACTTC

V gene: TRBV6-1
clone size: NA
CDR3 length: 14
D gene: NA
J gene: TRBJ1-1
CDR3 protein: CASSEGVRWTEAFF
CDR3 DNA: TGTGCCAGCAGTGAAGGGGTCAGGTGGACTGAAGCTTTCTTT

V gene: TRBV6-2/TRBV6-3
clone size: NA
CDR3 length: 14
D gene: TRBD1
J gene: TRBJ2-7
CDR3 protein: CASSYRRQGYEQYF
CDR3 DNA: TGTGCCAGCAGTTACCGCAGACAGGGATACGAGCAGTACTTC

V gene: TRBV28
clone size: few
CDR3 length: 15
D gene: NA
J gene: TRBJ2-2
CDR3 protein: CASSLLSPNTGELFF
CDR3 DNA: TGTGCCAGCAGTTTGTTGTCACCGAACACCGGGGAGCTGTTTTTT

V gene: TRBV19
clone size: NA
CDR3 length: 12
D gene: NA
J gene: TRBJ1-5
CDR3 protein: CASTDSYQPQHF
CDR3 DNA: TGTGCCAGTACCGACAGTTATCAGCCCCAGCATTTT

V gene: TRBV28
clone size: few
CDR3 length: 14
D gene: TRBD2
J gene: TRBJ2-5
CDR3 protein: CASSGIAGQETQYF
CDR3 DNA: TGTGCCAGCAGTGGGATAGCGGGTCAAGAGACCCAGTACTTC

V gene: TRBV6-2/TRBV6-3
clone size: few
CDR3 length: 14
D gene: NA
J gene: TRBJ1-5
CDR3 protein: CASSWYLGNQPQHF
CDR3 DNA: TGTGCCAGCAGTTGGTATTTGGGCAATCAGCCCCAGCATTTT

V gene: TRBV6-5
clone size: few
CDR3 length: 12
D gene: TRBD1
J gene: TRBJ2-7
CDR3 protein: CASNRGSGEQYF
CDR3 DNA: TGTGCCAGCAACAGGGGAAGTGGCGAGCAGTACTTC

V gene: TRBV5-5
clone size: NA
CDR3 length: 15
D gene: TRBD1
J gene: TRBJ2-7
CDR3 protein: CASSLVSGGFNEQYF
CDR3 DNA: TGTGCCAGCAGCTTGGTATCAGGGGGTTTCAACGAGCAGTACTTC

V gene: TRBV7-2
clone size: few
CDR3 length: 14
D gene: TRBD1
J gene: TRBJ2-3
CDR3 protein: CASSSRDRGDTQYF
CDR3 DNA: TGTGCCAGCAGCTCTCGGGACAGGGGCGATACGCAGTATTTT

V gene: TRBV7-8
clone size: many
CDR3 length: 16
D gene: NA
J gene: TRBJ1-1
CDR3 protein: CASSHELGAWDTEAFF
CDR3 DNA: TGTGCCAGCAGCCACGAGTTAGGGGCCTGGGACACTGAAGCTTTCTTT